One and the same sample provided the 9 T cell receptor beta chains below, sequenced in a study of identical twins. TCRdb reprocessed the 5' RACE reads with MiXCR, giving one entry per CDR3 protein. The sample lists roughly 200,000 distinct CDR3 sequences, more than 6.5% occurring once. These same data were also listed under a study on yellow fever vaccine responses in identical twins.

Sequences were obtained from memory (CD45RO+) T cells sorted from blood. Receptor source: a woman under 30 in good health.

This clonotype was found a few times. V and J are TRBV3-1 and TRBJ2-7; 7 bases are a match to TRBD2. J lost 0 bases, V lost 2 bases, and 4 bases had no gene match. This CDR3 has 15 residues. CDR1 is LGHDT and CDR2 is YNNKEL in the germline V gene (reference sequence). Here the CDR3 DNA reads TGTGCCAGCAGCCAATTAAGCGGGGCCTCCTACGAGCAGTACTTC. This translates into CASSQLSGASYEQYF.

Only a few counts were recorded for this clonotype. The gene calls are TRBV30 and TRBJ2-3; 7 positions agree with TRBD2. The germline CDR1 and CDR2 sequences are GTSNPN and SVGIG (reference sequence). The CDR3 has 13 amino acids. Trimming took 8 bases from V and 4 from J; bases not matched to a gene: 9. CDR3 in DNA: TGTGCCGGGTCGGGGGGTAGTCCAGATACGCAGTATTTT. Protein product: CAGSGGSPDTQYF.

This clonotype was observed many times. The rearrangement joins TRBV20-1 to TRBJ2-5; 9 bases fit TRBD2. The CDR3 runs 12 residues. J gave up 10 bases and V 3 bases, and 6 bases lay outside the gene matches. CDR1 DFQATT and CDR2 SNEGSKA come from the germline V gene (reference sequence). The DNA of the CDR3 is TGCAGTGCTAGGGCTAGCGGGATGATCCAGTACTTC. Its translation is CSARASGMIQYF.

This clonotype was detected many times. The genes are TRBV27 and TRBJ1-1, with 7 positions matching TRBD1. The germline gives CDR1 MNHEY, CDR2 SMNVEV (reference sequence). The CDR3 contains 16 residues. The junction had 8 bases not matched to a gene; V was cut back by 1 base and J by 3 bases. Here the CDR3 DNA reads TGTGCCAGCAGTTTATACGGTTTCAGGGGGGACACTGAAGCTTTCTTT. Translation gives CASSLYGFRGDTEAFF.

This clonotype was picked up many times. The rearrangement links TRBV6-5 to TRBJ2-7; 10 bases agree with TRBD2. The CDR3 extends over 17 amino acids. Germline trimming cut 1 base from V and 2 bases from J; bases unmatched to any gene: 8. Looked up from germline, CDR1 is MNHEY and CDR2 is SVGAGI. The CDR3 spells CASSYLALAGDTYEQYF. The CDR3 DNA is TGTGCCAGCAGTTACTTAGCCCTAGCGGGGGACACCTACGAGCAGTACTTC.

The rearrangement links TRBV7-2 to TRBJ2-1; TRBD1 is a possible D gene (5 bases). Looked up from germline, CDR1 is SGHTA and CDR2 is FQGNSA. The CDR3 totals 16 residues. The V end lost 1 base, the J end lost 4 bases, and 14 bases lay between the germline ends. The chain's CDR3 is CASSLGQPIRYNEQFF. CDR3 bases: TGTGCCAGCAGCTTAGGACAGCCAATACGTTACAATGAGCAGTTCTTC.

This clonotype was counted many times. This chain joins TRBV28 and TRBJ2-4; D perhaps matches TRBD1 (5 bases). V lost 5 bases and J 1 base, leaving 12 bases between the germline ends. CDR3 length equals 15 residues. The germline gives CDR1 MDHEN, CDR2 SYDVKM. CDR3 DNA sequence: TGTGCCAGCAGTCCAGAAAAGGGGGCCAAAAACATTCAGTACTTC. Protein: CASSPEKGAKNIQYF.

The sample holds a few counts of this clonotype. This chain joins TRBV20-1 and TRBJ2-2; no reliable D call. Germline V lookup: CDR1 DFQATT, CDR2 SNEGSKA (reference sequence). This CDR3 spans 14 amino acids. Trimming took off 0 bases at V and 8 bases at J, with 13 bases between the two ends. The DNA of the CDR3 is TGCAGTGCTAGAGACGCCCGCCATTTAGGGGAGCTGTTTTTT. Protein: CSARDARHLGELFF.

This sequence joins TRBV9 and TRBJ2-7, with D maybe TRBD2 (6 bases). V lost 1 base to trimming and J lost 2 bases, with 13 bases between them. Germline V lookup: CDR1 SGDLS, CDR2 YYNGEE. This CDR3 spans 15 amino acids. CDR3 residues: CASSVQLATPYEQYF. CDR3 coding DNA: TGTGCCAGCAGCGTACAGCTAGCGACCCCCTACGAGCAGTACTTC.